The rows below give T cell receptor beta chains drawn from one sample of a study of human T cells and chemical hapten exposure. MiXCR, run by TCRdb on the RACE reads, gives a single entry per CDR3 protein. This table holds about 77,000 distinct CDR3 sequences, 7% to 9.5% found once. Sequenced sample: whole blood. The receptor set was obtained from a female donor in good health. Some clones in this sample may be carry-over from other donors' samples. The CDR3 runs from the conserved cysteine through the conserved F or W. The order of the fields is D gene, clone size, V gene, CDR3 protein. The D gene is left open where the match is weak. Part of the rows lack a size; the others show once, few, many or a class for expanded clones.

D gene: TRBD1; clone size: NA; V gene: TRBV5-8; CDR3 protein: CASRMPGQENQPQHF
D gene: TRBD2; clone size: many; V gene: TRBV29-1; CDR3 protein: CSGQRLAGDQETQYF
D gene: NA; clone size: many; V gene: TRBV25-1; CDR3 protein: CASSEMSGANVLTF
D gene: NA; clone size: NA; V gene: TRBV5-1; CDR3 protein: CASSLEGVRYEQYF
D gene: NA; clone size: NA; V gene: TRBV7-2; CDR3 protein: CASSLRYRNEKLFF
D gene: NA; clone size: few; V gene: TRBV4-2; CDR3 protein: CASSQDRGGHSTDTQYF
D gene: TRBD1; clone size: NA; V gene: TRBV6-2/TRBV6-3; CDR3 protein: CASSYSGQGEFF
D gene: NA; clone size: NA; V gene: TRBV7-2; CDR3 protein: CASTVNPAGGTQYF
D gene: NA; clone size: NA; V gene: TRBV12-3/TRBV12-4; CDR3 protein: CASSPTNRGRGEAFF
D gene: TRBD1; clone size: few; V gene: TRBV12-3/TRBV12-4; CDR3 protein: CASARGRAKNIQYF
D gene: TRBD1; clone size: many; V gene: TRBV5-1; CDR3 protein: CASSLDGPGQGGKLFF
D gene: NA; clone size: many; V gene: TRBV15; CDR3 protein: CATSRVVPRDLVEAFF
D gene: TRBD1; clone size: NA; V gene: TRBV27; CDR3 protein: CASSPYSGGYTEAFF
D gene: NA; clone size: few; V gene: TRBV5-6; CDR3 protein: CASSLVPGSYNEQFF
D gene: NA; clone size: NA; V gene: TRBV24-1; CDR3 protein: CATSAGKRGLGETQYF
D gene: NA; clone size: NA; V gene: TRBV28; CDR3 protein: CASSSPHEKLFF
D gene: TRBD2; clone size: many; V gene: TRBV9; CDR3 protein: CASSTPFAGDTDTQYF
D gene: TRBD1; clone size: NA; V gene: TRBV27; CDR3 protein: CASSLRGQVTGELFF
D gene: NA; clone size: many; V gene: TRBV29-1; CDR3 protein: CSGEQGRSYNEQFF
D gene: NA; clone size: many; V gene: TRBV20-1; CDR3 protein: CSVVLAGEETQYF
D gene: TRBD2; clone size: NA; V gene: TRBV4-2; CDR3 protein: CASSQDLAGAQETQYF
D gene: TRBD1; clone size: many; V gene: TRBV12-5; CDR3 protein: CASGLNRGEDTEAFF
D gene: NA; clone size: many; V gene: TRBV7-3; CDR3 protein: CASRQQAASEAFF
D gene: NA; clone size: many; V gene: TRBV21-1; CDR3 protein: CASSKRNRVRGTEAFF
D gene: NA; clone size: many; V gene: TRBV5-4; CDR3 protein: CASSFGHQQNTQYF
D gene: NA; clone size: NA; V gene: TRBV10-3; CDR3 protein: CAISGRSGDSRQTQYF
D gene: NA; clone size: NA; V gene: TRBV7-2; CDR3 protein: CASSWINRPTGELFF
D gene: NA; clone size: NA; V gene: TRBV18; CDR3 protein: CASSPFSSYNSPLHF
D gene: NA; clone size: few; V gene: TRBV18; CDR3 protein: CASSQGTGREAFF
D gene: TRBD1; clone size: few; V gene: TRBV29-1; CDR3 protein: CSVPGTGDTEAFF
D gene: TRBD1; clone size: many; V gene: TRBV12-3/TRBV12-4; CDR3 protein: CASTRDRLADTQYF
D gene: NA; clone size: few; V gene: TRBV5-5; CDR3 protein: CASSLVRGGEETQYF
D gene: TRBD1; clone size: many; V gene: TRBV7-8; CDR3 protein: CASSMDRDDKYEQYF
D gene: NA; clone size: NA; V gene: TRBV7-9; CDR3 protein: CACPYTGNTGELFF
D gene: TRBD1; clone size: few; V gene: TRBV5-6; CDR3 protein: CAIENSRGRTGELFF
D gene: NA; clone size: NA; V gene: TRBV12-3/TRBV12-4; CDR3 protein: CASALSGVAQYF
D gene: NA; clone size: NA; V gene: TRBV7-2; CDR3 protein: CASSLRRGGGEQFF
D gene: NA; clone size: NA; V gene: TRBV20-1; CDR3 protein: CSARPPGPKVEYTF
D gene: NA; clone size: many; V gene: TRBV5-6; CDR3 protein: CASSYGRAQETQYF
D gene: NA; clone size: few; V gene: TRBV7-9; CDR3 protein: CASSPGPLGGELFF
D gene: TRBD1; clone size: many; V gene: TRBV4-2; CDR3 protein: CASSPHRTGGHGNEKLFF
D gene: NA; clone size: NA; V gene: TRBV20-1; CDR3 protein: CSARDLIGGGPGQGIYNEQFF
D gene: TRBD1; clone size: NA; V gene: TRBV20-1; CDR3 protein: CSASRTGFSYEQYF
D gene: TRBD1; clone size: few; V gene: TRBV27; CDR3 protein: CASSLVGTGSYEQYF
D gene: NA; clone size: few; V gene: TRBV19; CDR3 protein: CASSLGAEVTYEQYF
D gene: NA; clone size: NA; V gene: TRBV25-1; CDR3 protein: CASSENQSGYTF
D gene: NA; clone size: few; V gene: TRBV12-3/TRBV12-4; CDR3 protein: CASSLSRANVLTF
D gene: NA; clone size: many; V gene: TRBV20-1; CDR3 protein: CSAEGTDTQYF
D gene: TRBD1; clone size: few; V gene: TRBV11-2; CDR3 protein: CASSLGTGVGLGEKLFF
D gene: TRBD1; clone size: many; V gene: TRBV12-3/TRBV12-4; CDR3 protein: CASSSRDRGLTGELFF
D gene: TRBD2; clone size: many; V gene: TRBV7-6; CDR3 protein: CASSLLAGGISTDTQYF
D gene: NA; clone size: many; V gene: TRBV12-3/TRBV12-4; CDR3 protein: CASSYDGYQPQHF
D gene: NA; clone size: many; V gene: TRBV18; CDR3 protein: CASSPQSDQPQHF